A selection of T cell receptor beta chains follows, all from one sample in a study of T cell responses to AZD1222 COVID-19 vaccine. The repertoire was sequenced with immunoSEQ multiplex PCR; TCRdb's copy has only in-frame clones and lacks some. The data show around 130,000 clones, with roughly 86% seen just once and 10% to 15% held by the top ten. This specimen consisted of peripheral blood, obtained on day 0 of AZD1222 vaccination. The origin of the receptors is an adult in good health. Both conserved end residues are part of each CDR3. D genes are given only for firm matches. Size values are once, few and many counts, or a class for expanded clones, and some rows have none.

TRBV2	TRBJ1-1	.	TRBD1	TGTGCCAGCAGGGGGGGACAGGGTGATACTGAAGCTTTCTTT	CASRGGQGDTEAFF
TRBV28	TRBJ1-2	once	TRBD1	TGTGCCAGCAGTTTGGGACAGAACTATGGCTACACCTTC	CASSLGQNYGYTF
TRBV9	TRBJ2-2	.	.	TGTGCCAGCAGCGTCTCAACAGGCCGTGTCACCGGGGAGCTGTTTTTT	CASSVSTGRVTGELFF
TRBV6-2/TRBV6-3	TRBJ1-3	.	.	TGTGCCAGCAGCGGATCAACGGGGGTTGGAGGAGGAAACACCATATATTTT	CASSGSTGVGGGNTIYF
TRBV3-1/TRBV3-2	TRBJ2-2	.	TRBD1	TGTGCCAGCAGCCAAGAAGGACAGGGGTCCGGGGAGCTGTTTTTT	CASSQEGQGSGELFF
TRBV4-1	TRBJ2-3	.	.	TGCGCCAGCAGCCAGATACGTAGGAATACGCAGTATTTT	CASSQIRRNTQYF
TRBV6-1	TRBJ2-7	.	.	TGTGCCAGCAGTGAACATTTAGGTCCCTCCTACGAGCAGTACTTC	CASSEHLGPSYEQYF
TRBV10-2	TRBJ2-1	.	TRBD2	TGCGCCAGCAGTGAACTAGCGGGGGGGCGCAGCTACAATGAGCAGTTCTTC	CASSELAGGRSYNEQFF
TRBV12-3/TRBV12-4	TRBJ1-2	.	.	TGTGCCAGCAGTTTTGTCGTGAGGGGTGGCTACACCTTC	CASSFVVRGGYTF
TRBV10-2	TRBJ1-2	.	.	TGCGCCAGCAGTGAATTGTGGGAGGGAGGTGGCTACACCTTC	CASSELWEGGGYTF
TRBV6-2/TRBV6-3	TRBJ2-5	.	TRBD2	TGTGCCAGCAGTTACTCGACTAGCGGGGGGCGGGAGACCCAGTACTTC	CASSYSTSGGRETQYF
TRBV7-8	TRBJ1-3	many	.	TGTGCCAGCAGCCCCCGGGTGGGTTCTGCTGGAAACACCATATATTTT	CASSPRVGSAGNTIYF
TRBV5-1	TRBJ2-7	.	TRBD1	TGCGCCAGCAGCTTAAACCCCGGGACAGGGAAGGAGCAGTACTTC	CASSLNPGTGKEQYF
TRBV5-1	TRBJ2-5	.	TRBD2	TGCGCCAGCAGTCTAGCGGGGGAGCCTGGGCAAGAGACCCAGTACTTC	CASSLAGEPGQETQYF
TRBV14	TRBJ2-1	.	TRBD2	TGTGCCAGCAGCCAAGATCCCTGGGGGGGTGAGCAGTTCTTC	CASSQDPWGGEQFF
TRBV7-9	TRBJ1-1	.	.	TGTGCCAGCAGCCATTCGGACCGGAACACTGAAGCTTTCTTT	CASSHSDRNTEAFF
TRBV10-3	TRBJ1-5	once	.	TGTGCCATCAGTGAACCGGGACAATCGCAACAGCCCCAGCATTTT	CAISEPGQSQQPQHF
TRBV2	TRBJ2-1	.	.	TGTGCCAGCAGTGCAGTGGCGGAGGAGGACAATGAGCAGTTCTTC	CASSAVAEEDNEQFF
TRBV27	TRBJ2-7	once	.	TGTGCCAGCAGTCGTGGGACCGCAAGCTCCTACGAGCAGTACTTC	CASSRGTASSYEQYF
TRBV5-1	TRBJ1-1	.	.	TGCGCCAGCAGCTTGGGTTGGTACACTGAAGCTTTCTTT	CASSLGWYTEAFF
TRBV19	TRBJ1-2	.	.	TGTGCCAGTAGTATCGTCGGGTGGGGCTACACCTTC	CASSIVGWGYTF
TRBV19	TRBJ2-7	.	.	TGTGCCAGTAGCTTCTTCGCGGGGCACTCCTACGAGCAGTACTTC	CASSFFAGHSYEQYF
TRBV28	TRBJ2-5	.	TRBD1	TGTGCCAGTTCCTCCCCTGGGCAGGGGGATGGGGAGACCCAGTACTTC	CASSSPGQGDGETQYF
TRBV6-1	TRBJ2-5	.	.	TGTGCCAGCAGTGAACAGGGTCAAGAGACCCAGTACTTC	CASSEQGQETQYF
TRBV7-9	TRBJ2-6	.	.	TGTGCCAGCAGCTCCGGGTCCCTCCGACCCTCTGGGGCCAACGTCCTGACTTTC	CASSSGSLRPSGANVLTF
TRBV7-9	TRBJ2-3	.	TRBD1	TGTGCCAGCAGCTCGGGGACAGGGGGCGGCACAGATACGCAGTATTTT	CASSSGTGGGTDTQYF
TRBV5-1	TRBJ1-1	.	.	TGCGCCAGCAGCTTGGGGCAGGGTGGAGTCGCTGAAGCTTTCTTT	CASSLGQGGVAEAFF
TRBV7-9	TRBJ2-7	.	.	TGTGCCAGCAGCTTCGGCCAGGGAAGAGTCCACGAGCAGTACTTC	CASSFGQGRVHEQYF
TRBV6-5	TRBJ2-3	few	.	TGTGCCAGCACCGGACGTAGTCCTCGCACAGATACGCAGTATTTT	CASTGRSPRTDTQYF
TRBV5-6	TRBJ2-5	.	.	TGTGCCAGCAGCTTTCGGAATCGGGAGACCCAGTACTTC	CASSFRNRETQYF
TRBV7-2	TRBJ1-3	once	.	TGTGCCAGCAGCTTAGCGCCAGACGGCGCTGGAAACACCATATATTTT	CASSLAPDGAGNTIYF
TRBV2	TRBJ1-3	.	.	TGTGCCAGCAGTTTTGATCCGTACTCTGGAAACACCATATATTTT	CASSFDPYSGNTIYF
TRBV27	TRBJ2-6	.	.	TGTGCCAGCAGTTCCCGGGCACCTCCCTTGAAGTCTGGGGCCAACGTCCTGACTTTC	CASSSRAPPLKSGANVLTF